The source of this TCR beta chain is a study of cytotoxic CD8 clonotypes in ibrutinib-treated CLL. Study in general: The patients, around 12 relapsed/refractory and approximately 15 treatment-naive, included around 18 who were IGHV unmutated. Findings and limits, study-wide: Baseline clonality was higher than in age-matched healthy donors and moved in step with circulating CD8+ T-cell counts.

Sequencing was designed to attain a depth spanning 1 in 200,000 to 1 in 1 million T cells. Assay: immunoSEQ multiplex PCR; the TCRdb copy retains only in-frame clones and omits some. This table holds about 200,000 clones, roughly 79% found once. Genomic DNA in an amount of approximately 2 micrograms was extracted from cryopreserved PBMCs and used for the preparation of TCR beta libraries. Looked up from germline, CDR1 is MNHNY and CDR2 is SVGAGI (reference sequence). Between the trimmed V and J ends, which lost 6 bases and 8 bases, there was a span of 10 bases. The CDR3 consists of 11 residues. A word on this clone: Antigen: not known.

The TCR comes from a human donor with chronic lymphocytic leukemia. The V call is TRBV6-6, the J call TRBJ1-1, with D unresolved. Sample: PBMCs, taken after 12 months of ibrutinib treatment. In DNA, the CDR3 is TGTGCCAGCAGCACTACAGTCGAAGCTTTCTTT. This codes for CASSTTVEAFF.